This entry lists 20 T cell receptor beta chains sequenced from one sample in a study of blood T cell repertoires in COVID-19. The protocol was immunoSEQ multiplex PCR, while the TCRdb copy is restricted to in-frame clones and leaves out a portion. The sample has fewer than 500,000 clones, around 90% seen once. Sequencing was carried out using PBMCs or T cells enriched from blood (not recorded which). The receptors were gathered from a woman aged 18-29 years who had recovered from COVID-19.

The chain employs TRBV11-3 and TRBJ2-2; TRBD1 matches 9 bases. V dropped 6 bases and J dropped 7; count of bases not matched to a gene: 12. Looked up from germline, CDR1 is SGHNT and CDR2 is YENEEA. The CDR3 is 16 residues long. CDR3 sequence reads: CASSPGTGKVSGELFF. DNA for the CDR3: TGTGCCAGCAGTCCCGGGACAGGGAAGGTTAGCGGGGAGCTGTTTTTT.

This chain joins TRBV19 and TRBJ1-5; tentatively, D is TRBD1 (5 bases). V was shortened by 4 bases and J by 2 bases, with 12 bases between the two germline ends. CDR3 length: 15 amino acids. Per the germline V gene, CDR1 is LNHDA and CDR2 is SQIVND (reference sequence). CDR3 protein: CASSTRVQGNQPQHF. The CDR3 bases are TGTGCCAGTAGTACCAGGGTGCAGGGCAATCAGCCCCAGCATTTT.

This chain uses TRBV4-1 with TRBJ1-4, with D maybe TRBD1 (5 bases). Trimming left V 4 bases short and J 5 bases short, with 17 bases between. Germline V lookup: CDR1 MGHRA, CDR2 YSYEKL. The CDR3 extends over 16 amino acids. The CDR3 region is CASSLQGWGVNEKLFF. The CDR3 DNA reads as TGCGCCAGCAGCCTTCAAGGTTGGGGGGTGAATGAAAAACTGTTTTTT.

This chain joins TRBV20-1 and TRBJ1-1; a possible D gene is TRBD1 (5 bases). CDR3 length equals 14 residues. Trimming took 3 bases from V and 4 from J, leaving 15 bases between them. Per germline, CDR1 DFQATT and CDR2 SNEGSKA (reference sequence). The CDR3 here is CSASPYGGITEAFF. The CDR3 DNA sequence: TGCAGTGCTAGTCCCTACGGGGGGATCACTGAAGCTTTCTTT.

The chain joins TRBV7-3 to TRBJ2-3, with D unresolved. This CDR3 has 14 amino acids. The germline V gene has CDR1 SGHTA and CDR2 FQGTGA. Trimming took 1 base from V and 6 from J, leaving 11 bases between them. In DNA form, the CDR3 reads TGTGCCAGCAGCTTAAGTTCTGAGGTGGATACGCAGTATTTT. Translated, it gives CASSLSSEVDTQYF.

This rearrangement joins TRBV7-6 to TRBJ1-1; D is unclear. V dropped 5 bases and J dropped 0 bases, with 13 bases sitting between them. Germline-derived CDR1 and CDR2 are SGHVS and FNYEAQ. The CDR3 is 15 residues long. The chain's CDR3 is CASSPLSGMNTEAFF. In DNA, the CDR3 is TGTGCCAGCAGCCCCCTGAGCGGGATGAACACTGAAGCTTTCTTT.

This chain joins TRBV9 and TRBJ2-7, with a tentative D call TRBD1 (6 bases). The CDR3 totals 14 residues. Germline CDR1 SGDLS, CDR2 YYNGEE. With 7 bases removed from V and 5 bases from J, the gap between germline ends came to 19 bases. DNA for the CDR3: TGTGCCAGCGACCCTCAGGGGACCGGCGACGAGCAGTACTTC. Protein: CASDPQGTGDEQYF.

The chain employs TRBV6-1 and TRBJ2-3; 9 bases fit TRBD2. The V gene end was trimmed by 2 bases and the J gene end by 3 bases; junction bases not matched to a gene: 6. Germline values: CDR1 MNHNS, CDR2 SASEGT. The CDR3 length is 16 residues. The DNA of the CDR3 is TGTGCCAGCAGTGAAAGGGCGGGGGGGCGGACAGATACGCAGTATTTT. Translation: CASSERAGGRTDTQYF.

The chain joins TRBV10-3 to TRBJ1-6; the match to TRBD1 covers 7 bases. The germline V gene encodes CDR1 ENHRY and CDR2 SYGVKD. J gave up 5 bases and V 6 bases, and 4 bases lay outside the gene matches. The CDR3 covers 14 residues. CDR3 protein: CAIRGGLNNSPLHF. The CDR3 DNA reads TGTGCCATCAGAGGGGGCCTTAATAATTCACCCCTCCACTTT.

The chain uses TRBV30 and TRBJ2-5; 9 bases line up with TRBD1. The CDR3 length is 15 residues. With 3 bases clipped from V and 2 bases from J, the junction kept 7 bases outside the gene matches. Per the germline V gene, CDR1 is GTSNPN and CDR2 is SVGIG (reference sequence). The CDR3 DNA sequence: TGTGCCTGGAGCGATGGACAGGGGAGGCAAGAGACCCAGTACTTC. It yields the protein CAWSDGQGRQETQYF.

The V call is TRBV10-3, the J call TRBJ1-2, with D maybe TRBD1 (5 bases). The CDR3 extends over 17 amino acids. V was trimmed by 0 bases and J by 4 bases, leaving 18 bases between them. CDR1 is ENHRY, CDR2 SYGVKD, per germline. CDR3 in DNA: TGTGCCATCAGTGAGTCCCTCCCGGGACTCCAAGCCTATGGCTACACCTTC. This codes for CAISESLPGLQAYGYTF.

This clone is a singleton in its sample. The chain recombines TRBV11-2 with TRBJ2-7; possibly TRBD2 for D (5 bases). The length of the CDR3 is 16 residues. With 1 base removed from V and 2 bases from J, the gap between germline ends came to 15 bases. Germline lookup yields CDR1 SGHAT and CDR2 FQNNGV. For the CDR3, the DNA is TGTGCCAGCAGCTTAGGGAACTCCGGGAACCCCTACGAGCAGTACTTC. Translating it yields CASSLGNSGNPYEQYF.

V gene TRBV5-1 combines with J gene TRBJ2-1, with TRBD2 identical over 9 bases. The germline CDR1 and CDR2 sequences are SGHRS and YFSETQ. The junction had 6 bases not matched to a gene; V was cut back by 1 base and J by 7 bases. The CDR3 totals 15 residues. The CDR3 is CASSLTAGGTNEQFF. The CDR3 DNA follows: TGCGCCAGCAGCTTGACGGCGGGGGGGACAAATGAGCAGTTCTTC.

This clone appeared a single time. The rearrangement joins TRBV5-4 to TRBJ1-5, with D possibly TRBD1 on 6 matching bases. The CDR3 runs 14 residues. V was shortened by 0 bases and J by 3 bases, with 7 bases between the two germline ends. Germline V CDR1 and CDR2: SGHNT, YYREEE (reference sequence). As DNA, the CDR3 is TGTGCCAGCAGCTTGGGGACAGACAATCAGCCCCAGCATTTT. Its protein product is CASSLGTDNQPQHF.

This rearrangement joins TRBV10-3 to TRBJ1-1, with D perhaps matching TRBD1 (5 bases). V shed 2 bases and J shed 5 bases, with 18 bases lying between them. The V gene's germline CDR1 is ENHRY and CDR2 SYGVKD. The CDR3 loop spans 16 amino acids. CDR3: CAISEPDPAGRTEAFF. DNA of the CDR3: TGTGCCATCAGTGAGCCGGATCCGGCAGGGCGAACTGAAGCTTTCTTT.

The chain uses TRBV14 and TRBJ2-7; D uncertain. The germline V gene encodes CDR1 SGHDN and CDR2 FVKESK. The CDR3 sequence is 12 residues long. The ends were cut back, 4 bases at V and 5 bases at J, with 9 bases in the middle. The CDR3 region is CASSPFGNEQYF. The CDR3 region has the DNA TGTGCCAGCAGCCCTTTCGGTAACGAGCAGTACTTC.

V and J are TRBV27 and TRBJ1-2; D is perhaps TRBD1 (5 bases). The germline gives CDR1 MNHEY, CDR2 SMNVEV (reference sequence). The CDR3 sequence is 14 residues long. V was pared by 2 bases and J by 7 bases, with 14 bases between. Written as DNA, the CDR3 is TGTGCCAGCAGTTTAGAGGGCCGCGGGGGTGGCTACACCTTC. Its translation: CASSLEGRGGGYTF.

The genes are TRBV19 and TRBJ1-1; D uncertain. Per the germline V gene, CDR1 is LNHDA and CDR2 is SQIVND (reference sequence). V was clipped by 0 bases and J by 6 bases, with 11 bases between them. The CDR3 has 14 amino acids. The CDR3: CASSIDSGGAEAFF. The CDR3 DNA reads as TGTGCCAGTAGTATAGATTCCGGTGGAGCTGAAGCTTTCTTT.

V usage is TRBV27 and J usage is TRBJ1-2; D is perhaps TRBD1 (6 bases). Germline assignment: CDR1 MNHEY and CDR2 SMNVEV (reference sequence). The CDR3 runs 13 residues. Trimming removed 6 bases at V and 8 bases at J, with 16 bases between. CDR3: CASSPATGRGYTF. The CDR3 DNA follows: TGTGCCAGCAGCCCCGCGACAGGCCGGGGCTACACCTTC.

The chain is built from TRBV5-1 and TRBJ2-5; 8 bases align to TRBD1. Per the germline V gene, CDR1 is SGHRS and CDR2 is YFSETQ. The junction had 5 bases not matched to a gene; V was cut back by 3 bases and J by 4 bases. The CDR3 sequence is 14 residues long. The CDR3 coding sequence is TGCGCCAGCAGCTCGACAGGGGTCCCAGAGACCCAGTACTTC. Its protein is CASSSTGVPETQYF.